Below are 25 T cell receptor beta chains sequenced from a single sample in a study of shared clonotypes between healthy human individuals. Using immunoSEQ multiplex PCR, the repertoire was profiled, and TCRdb retains in-frame clones only, with some absent. This sample carries 1,400,000 or so clones, approximately 98.5% of them seen once, and the ten largest clones take 0.36%. Sequenced: naive CD4+ T cells sorted from blood. Stated subset: CD45RA+ positively selected. The receptors were sampled from a man aged 25 to 45 in good health.

This sequence joins TRBV29-1 and TRBJ2-7, with D possibly being TRBD2 (6 bases). Per germline, CDR1 SQVTM and CDR2 ANQGSEA. The CDR3 consists of 14 residues. Trimming removed 5 bases at V and 4 bases at J, with 18 bases between. The DNA of the CDR3 is TGCAGCGTTCGAACGTCCGGCGGGATGTACGAGCAGTACTTC. Translating gives CSVRTSGGMYEQYF.

This clone was observed once. The chain links TRBV15 to TRBJ2-3; 8 bases align to TRBD2. The CDR3 length is 17 residues. V was pared by 1 base and J by 2 bases, with 8 bases of the junction left unmatched. Germline values: CDR1 LNHNV, CDR2 YYDKDF (reference sequence). CDR3 DNA sequence: TGTGCCACCAGCAGAGGGGCCTCTAGCGGGTACACAGATACGCAGTATTTT. It codes for CATSRGASSGYTDTQYF.

CDR3 region: CASRPFRTGFSYEQYF. The CDR3 coding sequence is TGTGCAAGTCGCCCCTTCCGGACAGGATTCTCCTACGAGCAGTACTTC. The V call is TRBV12-2, the J call TRBJ2-7; TRBD1, the D gene given by the table, was not confirmed from the DNA. TRBV12-2 is a known pseudogene. This CDR3 has 16 amino acids.

The chain joins TRBV19 to TRBJ2-1, with 12 bases fitting TRBD1. CDR1 and CDR2 from the germline V gene are LNHDA and SQIVND (reference sequence). Germline trimming cut 8 bases from V and 6 bases from J; bases unmatched to any gene: 14. The length of the CDR3 is 17 residues. Here the CDR3 DNA reads TGTGCCAGTTCCTCACTGGGGCGGGACAGGGGGCTCAATGAGCAGTTCTTC. This sequence encodes CASSSLGRDRGLNEQFF.

This clone was detected only once. The rearrangement uses TRBV4-3 and TRBJ2-4, with 11 bases lining up with TRBD2. Per the germline V gene, CDR1 is LGHNA and CDR2 is YSLEER. This CDR3 contains 17 residues. J gave up 8 bases and V 1 base, and 10 bases lay outside the gene matches. The CDR3 here is CASSQVVSGRAYHIQYF. The CDR3, as DNA: TGCGCCAGCAGCCAAGTTGTTAGCGGGAGGGCCTACCACATTCAGTACTTC.

The chain couples TRBV5-4 to TRBJ2-1; D perhaps matches TRBD1 (5 bases). The CDR3 length is 15 residues. Germline CDR1 SGHNT, CDR2 YYREEE (reference sequence). Trimming removed 1 base from V and 4 bases from J, with 12 bases in between. DNA for the CDR3: TGTGCCAGCAGCTTGTCGACAGAGGTTTACAATGAGCAGTTCTTC. The encoded protein is CASSLSTEVYNEQFF.

The chain carries TRBV27 and TRBJ2-5, with D hard to call. Looked up from germline, CDR1 is MNHEY and CDR2 is SMNVEV (reference sequence). Deletions cut 2 bases from V and 0 bases from J, with 4 bases between. CDR3 length: 13 amino acids. CDR3 in amino acids: CASSLKYQETQYF. CDR3 nucleotide sequence: TGTGCCAGCAGTTTAAAGTACCAAGAGACCCAGTACTTC.

The chain is built from TRBV5-1 and TRBJ2-1; weak D call: TRBD2 (7 bases). In germline, CDR1 is SGHRS, CDR2 YFSETQ. V shed 2 bases and J shed 5 bases, with 11 bases lying between them. This CDR3 spans 14 amino acids. The CDR3 region has the DNA TGCGCCAGCAGCTTCGGGGGGCTGGACAATGAGCAGTTCTTC. Its protein is CASSFGGLDNEQFF.

The V gene is TRBV7-9, the J gene TRBJ2-5, with 8 bases matching TRBD1. The CDR3 sequence is 16 residues long. Germline V gene data show CDR1 as SEHNR and CDR2 as FQNEAQ (reference sequence). Trimming removed 4 bases from V and 3 bases from J; junction bases left unmatched: 10. CDR3 region: CASSSPTGENKETQYF. The CDR3 DNA follows: TGTGCCAGCAGCTCCCCGACAGGGGAAAACAAAGAGACCCAGTACTTC.

With respect to this clone: The same CDR3 is also encoded by other DNA sequences in this sample. The chain employs TRBV28 and TRBJ1-5; TRBD1 is a possible D gene (5 bases). Germline V CDR1 and CDR2: MDHEN, SYDVKM. CDR3 size: 12 residues. V gave up 2 bases and J gave up 7 bases, with 6 bases separating them. The CDR3, as DNA: TGTGCCAGCAGTTTACAGGGACAGCCCCAGCATTTT. Translation: CASSLQGQPQHF.

The chain combines TRBV28 with TRBJ2-7; D gene uncertain. The V and J ends lost 6 bases and 2 bases respectively, with 8 bases between them. CDR3 length: 12 residues. Germline CDR1 is MDHEN and CDR2 is SYDVKM. This chain's CDR3 is CASSDRAYEQYF. CDR3 in DNA: TGTGCCAGCAGCGACCGAGCCTACGAGCAGTACTTC.

The J gene is TRBJ2-4, the V gene TRBV5-6, with a possible D match to TRBD1 (6 bases). The CDR3 is 15 residues long. V lost 4 bases to trimming and J lost 3 bases, with 14 bases between them. Germline loops: CDR1 SGHDT, CDR2 YYEEEE. The CDR3 reads CASSPLQGYKNIQYF. The CDR3, as DNA: TGTGCCAGCAGCCCCCTTCAGGGGTACAAAAACATTCAGTACTTC.

The chain combines TRBV29-1 with TRBJ2-5; 9 bases map to TRBD2. This CDR3 comprises 13 residues. From germline, CDR1 is SQVTM and CDR2 ANQGSEA. The V gene end was trimmed by 4 bases and the J gene end by 5 bases; junction bases not matched to a gene: 5. CDR3 bases: TGCAGCGTTGGCCTCCTAGCGGGGGAGACCCAGTACTTC. It yields the protein CSVGLLAGETQYF. Filled out from reference TRBV29-1 and TRBJ2-5, the complete variable domain reads SAVISQKPSRDICQRGTSLTIQCQVDSQVTMMFWYRQQPGQSLTLIATANQGSEATYESGFVIDKFPISRPNLTFSTLTVSNMSPEDSSIYLCSVGLLAGETQYFGPGTRLLVL.

V and J are TRBV2 and TRBJ2-1; no reliable D call. Germline values: CDR1 SNHLY, CDR2 FYNNEI. The germline V and J ends were trimmed by 0 bases and 4 bases, with 10 bases remaining between them. This CDR3 spans 15 amino acids. The CDR3 DNA is TGTGCCAGCAGTGAAGCCTTTCAAAAATACAATGAGCAGTTCTTC. As protein: CASSEAFQKYNEQFF.

The rearrangement uses TRBV4-1 and TRBJ2-1; 9 bases are shared with TRBD2. After removal of 3 bases from V and 5 bases from J, the junction contained 5 bases not matched to a gene. The germline gives CDR1 MGHRA, CDR2 YSYEKL. The CDR3 length is 15 residues. The chain's CDR3 is CASSQLAGSHNEQFF. The CDR3 region has the DNA TGCGCCAGCAGCCAGCTAGCGGGATCCCACAATGAGCAGTTCTTC.

This sequence joins TRBV4-3 and TRBJ1-3; D might be TRBD1 (5 bases). Germline assignment: CDR1 LGHNA and CDR2 YSLEER. The CDR3 is 16 residues long. V lost 0 bases and J lost 2, with 11 bases in between. CDR3 nucleotide sequence: TGCGCCAGCAGCCAAGATCTGTGGGGGGCTGGAAACACCATATATTTT. Protein sequence: CASSQDLWGAGNTIYF.

The gene calls are TRBV11-2 and TRBJ2-1, with TRBD2 matching over 8 bases. After removal of 2 bases from V and 0 bases from J, the junction contained 12 bases not matched to a gene. The germline gives CDR1 SGHAT, CDR2 FQNNGV. The CDR3 is 19 residues long. The CDR3 region has the DNA TGTGCCAGCAGCTTAATTGGGTTAGCGGGGATGAGCTCCTACAATGAGCAGTTCTTC. Protein sequence: CASSLIGLAGMSSYNEQFF.

The V call is TRBV7-3, the J call TRBJ2-7, with 9 bases lining up with TRBD2. Germline V gene sequence: CDR1 SGHTA, CDR2 FQGTGA. The CDR3 loop spans 13 amino acids. With 0 bases clipped from V and 6 bases from J, the junction kept 0 bases outside the gene matches. The CDR3 spells CASSLTSGGEQYF. The CDR3 coding sequence is TGTGCCAGCAGCTTAACTAGCGGGGGCGAGCAGTACTTC.

The gene calls are TRBV9 and TRBJ2-1; TRBD2 matches at 7 bases. CDR3 length: 15 amino acids. V lost 0 bases and J lost 5; bases outside the gene matches: 5. Germline loops: CDR1 SGDLS, CDR2 YYNGEE. The CDR3 loop is CASSVDGRTDNEQFF. The CDR3 bases are TGTGCCAGCAGCGTAGACGGGAGGACCGACAATGAGCAGTTCTTC.

This chain links TRBV5-1 with TRBJ1-3; D ambiguous. V lost 2 bases and J 8 bases, leaving 11 bases between the germline ends. This CDR3 is 13 amino acids long. The germline CDR1 and CDR2 sequences are SGHRS and YFSETQ. This chain's CDR3 is CASSLNSGDTIYF. Written as DNA, the CDR3 is TGCGCCAGCAGCTTAAACTCTGGGGACACCATATATTTT.

The rearrangement links TRBV4-1 to TRBJ1-2, with a possible D match to TRBD1 (5 bases). The germline V gene encodes CDR1 MGHRA and CDR2 YSYEKL. V dropped 1 base and J dropped 8 bases, with 14 bases sitting between them. This CDR3 region has 14 residues. The CDR3 sequence is CASSQVRGVSGYTF. In DNA form, the CDR3 reads TGCGCCAGCAGCCAAGTACGAGGGGTGAGCGGCTACACCTTC.

The chain carries TRBV5-8 and TRBJ2-7, with D unclear. The V gene's germline CDR1 is SGHTS and CDR2 YDEGEE. V lost 5 bases and J 5 bases, leaving 14 bases between the germline ends. CDR3 length equals 13 residues. In DNA form, the CDR3 reads TGTGCCAGCAGTCGGGCCGCCTGGGACGAGCAGTACTTC. Amino acids: CASSRAAWDEQYF. The full variable domain, its missing parts supplied by reference TRBV5-8 and TRBJ2-7, is EAGVTQSPTHLIKTRGQQATLRCSPISGHTSVYWYQQALGLGLQFLLWYDEGEERNRGNFPPRFSGRQFPNYSSELNVNALELEDSALYLCASSRAAWDEQYFGPGTRLTVT.

The chain combines TRBV7-9 with TRBJ1-2, with D unclear. Germline CDR1 SEHNR, CDR2 FQNEAQ (reference sequence). Trimming cost V 9 bases and J 6 bases, with 23 bases left between them. The CDR3 has 15 residues. The DNA of the CDR3 is TGTGCCAGTATAGCTACTCCGGGCCCCGGGAATGGCTACACCTTC. This encodes CASIATPGPGNGYTF.

The chain joins TRBV5-4 to TRBJ2-7; TRBD2 matches at 7 bases. Germline CDR1 SGHNT, CDR2 YYREEE (reference sequence). V gave up 3 bases and J gave up 3 bases; unmatched junction bases: 12. The CDR3 is 16 amino acids. CDR3 DNA: TGTGCCAGCAGCTCCCCCCTGGGAGGGAAACACTACGAGCAGTACTTC. Protein product: CASSSPLGGKHYEQYF.

The chain combines TRBV5-4 with TRBJ2-3; D may be TRBD1 (6 bases). Germline V lookup: CDR1 SGHNT, CDR2 YYREEE (reference sequence). The CDR3 covers 13 residues. V was shortened by 8 bases and J by 2 bases, with 12 bases between the two germline ends. The CDR3 here is CASKGGITDTQYF. CDR3 sequence (DNA): TGTGCCAGTAAAGGGGGAATCACAGATACGCAGTATTTT. The full variable domain, completed using reference TRBV5-4 and TRBJ2-3, is ETGVTQSPTHLIKTRGQQVTLRCSSQSGHNTVSWYQQALGQGPQFIFQYYREEENGRGNFPPRFSGLQFPNYSSELNVNALELDDSALYLCASKGGITDTQYFGPGTRLTVL.